This T cell receptor (beta chain) was documented in a study of T cells after somatic rescue of genetic block. The repertoire was sequenced with immunoSEQ multiplex PCR; TCRdb's copy has only in-frame clones and lacks some. This sample has around 57,000 clones, with 95% to 96% found just once. The sequencing sample was made of peripheral blood mononuclear cells (PBMCs). This TCR derives from a child less than two years old.

CDR3 nucleotide sequence: TGTGCCAGCAGTTCCCCGGGACAGGGTGAAAAACTGTTTTTT. It is translated as CASSSPGQGEKLFF. This chain connects TRBV6-9 to TRBJ1-4; 9 bases are shared with TRBD1. The V and J ends lost 4 bases and 7 bases, in that order; junction bases with no gene match: 4. The germline CDR1 and CDR2 sequences are MNHGY and SVAAGI. CDR3 length equals 14 residues.